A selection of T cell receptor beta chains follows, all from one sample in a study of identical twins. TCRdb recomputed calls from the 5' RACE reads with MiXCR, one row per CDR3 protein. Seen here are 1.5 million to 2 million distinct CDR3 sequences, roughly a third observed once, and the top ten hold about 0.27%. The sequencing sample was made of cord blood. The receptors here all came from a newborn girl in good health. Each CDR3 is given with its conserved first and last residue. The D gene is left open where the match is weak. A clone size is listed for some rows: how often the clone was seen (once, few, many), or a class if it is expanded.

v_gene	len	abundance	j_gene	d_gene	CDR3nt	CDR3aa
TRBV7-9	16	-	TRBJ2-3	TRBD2	TGTGCCAGCAGCCTTCAGCGGGGGCCTAGCACAGATACGCAGTATTTT	CASSLQRGPSTDTQYF
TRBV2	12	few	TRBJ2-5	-	TGTGCCAGCACAGGGCGGGAAGAGACCCAGTACTTC	CASTGREETQYF
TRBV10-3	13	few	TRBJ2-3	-	TGTGCCATCAGTCTAGCTTCGGCAGATACGCAGTATTTT	CAISLASADTQYF
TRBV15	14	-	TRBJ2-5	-	TGTGCCACCAGCAGCTTCAGGGTGGAGGAGACCCAGTACTTC	CATSSFRVEETQYF
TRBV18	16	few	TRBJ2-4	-	TGTGCCAGCTCACCGGGTCCTGGGAACTCCAAAAACATTCAGTACTTC	CASSPGPGNSKNIQYF
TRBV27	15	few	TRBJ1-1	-	TGTGCCAGCAGTTTAACGTGGGGGGCCGACACTGAAGCTTTCTTT	CASSLTWGADTEAFF
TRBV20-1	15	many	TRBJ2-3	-	TGCAGTGCTAGAAGGGCAGGCCGCTTCACAGATACGCAGTATTTT	CSARRAGRFTDTQYF
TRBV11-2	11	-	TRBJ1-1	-	TGTGCCAGCAGCCCAAAAGCTGAAGCTTTCTTT	CASSPKAEAFF
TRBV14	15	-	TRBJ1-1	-	TGTGCCAGCAGCAGACGGGGTTTTCTGAACACTGAAGCTTTCTTT	CASSRRGFLNTEAFF
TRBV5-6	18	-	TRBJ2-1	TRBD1	TGTGCCAGCAGCTTGAGGACAGGGAACGTACATACATACAATGAGCAGTTCTTC	CASSLRTGNVHTYNEQFF
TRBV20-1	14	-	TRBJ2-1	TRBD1	TGCAGTGCTTTCACAGGGGCCGGCTACAATGAGCAGTTCTTC	CSAFTGAGYNEQFF
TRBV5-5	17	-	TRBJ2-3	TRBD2	TGTGCCAGCAGCACACAGACTAGCGGGGGATTCACAGATACGCAGTATTTT	CASSTQTSGGFTDTQYF
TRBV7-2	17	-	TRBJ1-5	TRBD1	TGTGCCAGCAGCCTTCTGCTCCGCATAGGGGGCAATCAGCCCCGGCATTTT	CASSLLLRIGGNQPRHF
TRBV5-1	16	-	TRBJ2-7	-	TGCGCCAGCAGCTTTTTTCCGGGACTCCCGTACAATGAGCAGTACTTC	CASSFFPGLPYNEQYF
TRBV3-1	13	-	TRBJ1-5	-	TGTGCCAGCAGCCAATTCGGGGGTCAGCCCCAGCATTTT	CASSQFGGQPQHF
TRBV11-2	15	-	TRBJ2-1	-	TGTGCCAGCAGCTTAGACCGCGGTCCAACGGAGACCCAGTTCTTC	CASSLDRGPTETQFF
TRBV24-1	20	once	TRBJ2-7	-	TGTGCCACCAGTGATTTTTTGGGTTTAGGTCCAGGTTCGATCTCCTACGAGCAGTACTTC	CATSDFLGLGPGSISYEQYF
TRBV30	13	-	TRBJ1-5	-	TGTGCCTGGAGTGTGGGGTCTACTCAGCCCCAGCATTTT	CAWSVGSTQPQHF
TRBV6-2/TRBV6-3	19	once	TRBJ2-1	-	TGTGCCAGCAGTTACTCGAGTAATTTCCTGGGTCTACCATACAATGAGCAGTTCTTC	CASSYSSNFLGLPYNEQFF
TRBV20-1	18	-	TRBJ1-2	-	TGCAGTGCTAGACCCCCTCGGGACCCCGGGAACTCTGACTATGGCTACACCTTC	CSARPPRDPGNSDYGYTF
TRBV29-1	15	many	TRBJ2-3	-	TGCAGCGTTGAAGATGTGAGGAGCCGGGGAGATACGCAGTATTTT	CSVEDVRSRGDTQYF
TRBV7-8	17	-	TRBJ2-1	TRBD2	TGTGCCAGCAGCTTAGAACCGCTAGCGGGGGGCTACAATGAGCAGTTCTTC	CASSLEPLAGGYNEQFF
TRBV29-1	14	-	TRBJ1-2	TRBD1	TGCAGCGTTGAAGGAGTTCGCGACAGGGGGCTCTACACCTTC	CSVEGVRDRGLYTF
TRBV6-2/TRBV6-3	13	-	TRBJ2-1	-	TGTGCCAGCGGTTGGGACCGCTACAATGAGCAGTTCTTC	CASGWDRYNEQFF